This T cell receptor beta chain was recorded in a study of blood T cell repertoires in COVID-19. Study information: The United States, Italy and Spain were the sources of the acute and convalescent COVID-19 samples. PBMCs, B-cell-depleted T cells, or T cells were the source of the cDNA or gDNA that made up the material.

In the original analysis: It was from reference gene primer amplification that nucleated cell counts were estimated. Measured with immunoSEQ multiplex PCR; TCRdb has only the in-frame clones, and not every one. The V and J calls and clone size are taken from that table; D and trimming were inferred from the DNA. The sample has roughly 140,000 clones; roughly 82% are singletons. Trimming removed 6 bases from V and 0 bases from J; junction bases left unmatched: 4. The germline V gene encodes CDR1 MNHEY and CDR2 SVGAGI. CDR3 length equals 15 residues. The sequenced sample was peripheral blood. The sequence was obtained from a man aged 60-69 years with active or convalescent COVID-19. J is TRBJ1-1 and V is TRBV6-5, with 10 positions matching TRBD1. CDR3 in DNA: TGTGCCAGCAGGGCGGACAGGGGGATGAACACTGAAGCTTTCTTT. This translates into CASRADRGMNTEAFF.